This record concerns one TCR beta chain sequence. These data come from a study of cytomegalovirus exposure and HLA in healthy donors. The PCR ran on 60 Vbeta and 13 Jbeta primers. Measured with immunoSEQ multiplex PCR; TCRdb has only the in-frame clones, and not every one. The profile shows more than 150,000 clones, 84% of them singletons. Trimming took 7 bases from V and 2 from J, leaving 5 bases between them. The CDR3 has 12 residues. The germline V gene encodes CDR1 SGHDN and CDR2 FVKESK. The receptor's source is a boy aged 2 to 10 in good health and CMV-seronegative. Sequenced sample: PBMCs. This chain connects TRBV14 to TRBJ2-2; no reliable D call. In DNA, the CDR3 is TGTGCCAGCACCTTTAACACCGGGGAGCTGTTTTTT. Protein product: CASTFNTGELFF.